This TCR beta chain came from a study of blood T cell repertoires in COVID-19. Overall study: Donors in the United States, Italy and Spain gave samples during acute or convalescent COVID-19.

Everyone who took part was 18 to 89 years old, and they came from about 25 US areas. Cohort 3 donors were reported recovered after two negative PCRs, clearance, or symptom resolution. Method: immunoSEQ multiplex PCR; TCRdb's copy keeps in-frame clones and lacks some. The repertoire holds approximately 300,000 clones, 90% seen once, with roughly 2.6% in the top ten. Germline V gene lookup returns CDR1 MNHNS and CDR2 SASEGT. The CDR3 has 13 amino acids. V lost 0 bases and J lost 8, with 10 bases in between. The TCR originated in a man aged 60 to 69 who had recovered from COVID-19. Sequencing was performed on PBMCs or T cells enriched from blood (not recorded which). The chain joins TRBV6-1 to TRBJ1-2; D may be TRBD1 (5 bases). CDR3 residues: CASSEAQGRGYTF. The CDR3 DNA sequence: TGTGCCAGCAGTGAAGCCCAGGGCCGGGGCTACACCTTC.